This T cell receptor (beta chain) originates from a study of memory CD4+ T cells and cytomegalovirus serostatus. Single viable CD3+CD4+CD8-CD45RO+ cells were sorted as the memory CD4+ T cells. Here immunoSEQ multiplex PCR was the method, and the copy in TCRdb shows in-frame clones only, minus some. The sample has approximately 88,000 clones, 80% seen once; the top ten hold 3.5% to 4%. In germline, CDR1 is MGHRA, CDR2 YSYEKL. The CDR3 runs 16 residues. Trimming pared 6 bases from V and 0 bases from J, leaving 17 bases between. This chain links TRBV4-1 with TRBJ1-1; D uncertain. The sample taken for sequencing was memory CD4+ T cells from blood. The sequence came from an adult in good health and CMV-seropositive. CDR3 region: CASRETPIGMNTEAFF. The CDR3 DNA reads as TGCGCCAGCAGGGAAACCCCGATTGGAATGAACACTGAAGCTTTCTTT.